The clone carrying this TCR beta chain was counted a few times. What it binds is not known. This record comes from a study of response to subunit inactivated influenza vaccine. Study-level findings and limits: Each seasonal flu vaccination may recruit only limited new T cells, authors suggested.

TCRdb re-analysed the RT-PCR reads in MiXCR, keeping a single row per CDR3 protein. The sample lists about 300,000 distinct CDR3 sequences, 22% occurring once. The CDR3 totals 17 residues. V dropped 0 bases and J dropped 0 bases, with 9 bases sitting between them. The germline CDR1 and CDR2 sequences are LGHNA and YSLEER. The sequence derives from a man aged 45 to 70 who received an inactivated influenza vaccine. Sequencing was performed on PBMCs from blood, taken 21 months after vaccination. This chain uses TRBV4-3 with TRBJ2-6; D not resolved. The CDR3 sequence is CASSQEGHLSGANVLTF. The DNA of the CDR3 is TGCGCCAGCAGCCAAGAAGGGCACCTCTCTGGGGCCAACGTCCTGACTTTC.